The 15 T cell receptor beta chains below all came from one sample that was sequenced in a study of blood T cell repertoires in COVID-19. Sequencing used immunoSEQ multiplex PCR; TCRdb keeps in-frame clones, though not all of them. Of about 220,000 clones in the sample, around 81% were seen once. Material: peripheral blood. The receptor set was obtained from a human donor in a cohort sampled during active COVID-19.

The chain is built from TRBV19 and TRBJ2-7; 7 bases are a match to TRBD1. The CDR3 is made up of 19 amino acids. Germline CDR1 is LNHDA and CDR2 is SQIVND (reference sequence). The J segment lost 0 bases and the V segment lost 5 bases, leaving 19 bases of the junction unmatched. CDR3: CASSPGQIFQGQSSYEQYF. In DNA form, the CDR3 reads TGTGCCAGTAGTCCGGGACAGATTTTCCAGGGCCAGAGCTCCTACGAGCAGTACTTC.

The rearrangement joins TRBV5-1 to TRBJ2-3, with 10 bases matching TRBD2. Germline V gene sequence: CDR1 SGHRS, CDR2 YFSETQ. V was pared by 0 bases and J by 2 bases, with 3 bases of the junction left unmatched. The CDR3 has 16 amino acids. CDR3 amino acids: CASSLVSGRDTDTQYF. Written as DNA, the CDR3 is TGCGCCAGCAGCTTGGTCAGCGGGAGGGACACAGATACGCAGTATTTT.

The V call is TRBV20-1, the J call TRBJ2-1; D is uncertain. CDR1 is DFQATT, CDR2 SNEGSKA, per germline (reference sequence). The germline V and J ends were trimmed by 5 bases and 10 bases, with 9 bases remaining between them. The CDR3 totals 10 residues. The CDR3 spells CSASREEQFF. CDR3 coding DNA: TGCAGTGCTTCCCGAGAGGAGCAGTTCTTC.

J is TRBJ2-1 and V is TRBV7-2; D not certain. CDR3 length: 12 amino acids. Germline V lookup: CDR1 SGHTA, CDR2 FQGNSA. V lost 6 bases, J lost 9 bases, and 12 bases lay in between. For the CDR3, the DNA is TGTGCCAGCAGTGTCCGGGTCGGTGAGCAGTTCTTC. This gives the protein CASSVRVGEQFF.

The rearrangement uses TRBV27 and TRBJ2-5; TRBD1 might be the D (6 bases). The germline CDR1 and CDR2 sequences are MNHEY and SMNVEV (reference sequence). Deletions cut 9 bases from V and 4 bases from J, with 12 bases between. There are 12 residues in the CDR3. The CDR3 reads CASGQIAETQYF. CDR3 coding DNA: TGTGCCAGTGGACAGATCGCAGAGACCCAGTACTTC.

The table lists this clone with many counts. This chain connects TRBV3-1 (or the pseudogene TRBV3-2) to TRBJ1-5; D remains unclear. This CDR3 has 13 amino acids. Trimming took 5 bases from V and 7 from J, leaving 12 bases between them. The germline V gene has CDR1 LGHDT and CDR2 YNNKEL (reference sequence). For the CDR3, the DNA is TGTGCCAGCAGCTCGGCGGGAGTCCAGCCCCAGCATTTT. Its protein is CASSSAGVQPQHF.

V is TRBV10-2 and J is TRBJ2-2; 12 bases line up with TRBD1. From germline, CDR1 is WSHSY and CDR2 SAAADI. The CDR3 is 16 residues long. The ends lost 6 bases at V and 3 bases at J; junction bases unmatched: 5. The CDR3 here is CASRGTGGAYTGELFF. The CDR3 DNA follows: TGCGCCAGCAGAGGGACAGGGGGCGCTTACACCGGGGAGCTGTTTTTT.

The chain employs TRBV11-3 and TRBJ1-1, with TRBD1 as a possible D gene (6 bases). Trimming shortened V by 1 base and J by 1 base, and 10 bases separated the two germline ends. The CDR3 is 15 residues long. Germline CDR1 and CDR2: SGHNT and YENEEA. The CDR3 is CASSLGGTPNTEAFF. The CDR3 nucleotides are TGTGCCAGCAGCTTAGGGGGGACACCGAACACTGAAGCTTTCTTT.

The table lists this clone with a few counts. The rearrangement uses TRBV19 and TRBJ2-7; the D gene is possibly TRBD1 (6 bases). The V gene lost 5 bases and the J gene lost 0 bases, with 14 bases spanning the gap. In germline, CDR1 is LNHDA, CDR2 SQIVND (reference sequence). The CDR3 has 15 residues. The CDR3 spells CASSGGHLPSYEQYF. The CDR3 coding sequence is TGTGCCAGTAGTGGGGGACATTTGCCCTCCTACGAGCAGTACTTC. Full variable domain (rest looked up from reference TRBV19 and TRBJ2-7): DGGITQSPKYLFRKEGQNVTLSCEQNLNHDAMYWYRQDPGQGLRLIYYSQIVNDFQKGDIAEGYSVSREKKESFPLTVTSAQKNPTAFYLCASSGGHLPSYEQYFGPGTRLTVT.

Concerning this clone: The sample carries other DNA sequences with the same CDR3. V is TRBV5-4 and J is TRBJ1-1; D gene ambiguous. Trimming took off 0 bases at V and 1 base at J, with 4 bases between the two ends. Germline V gives CDR1 SGHNT, CDR2 YYREEE (reference sequence). CDR3 length: 13 amino acids. The CDR3 loop is CASSLDRNTEAFF. CDR3 nucleotides: TGTGCCAGCAGCTTGGATAGGAACACTGAAGCTTTCTTT.

V is TRBV5-1 and J is TRBJ2-3, with a possible D match to TRBD1 (6 bases). CDR1 is SGHRS, CDR2 YFSETQ, per germline. The ends were cut back, 0 bases at V and 3 bases at J, with 8 bases in the middle. The CDR3 contains 14 residues. For the CDR3, the DNA is TGCGCCAGCAGCTTGGAACAGGGAACAGATACGCAGTATTTT. It yields the protein CASSLEQGTDTQYF.

V and J are TRBV29-1 and TRBJ2-1; the match to TRBD2 covers 7 bases. Trimming cost V 6 bases and J 6 bases; bases outside gene matches: 8. This CDR3 spans 13 amino acids. CDR1 is SQVTM, CDR2 ANQGSEA, per germline. The CDR3 here is CSVAGLVVNEQFF. CDR3 DNA: TGCAGCGTGGCCGGACTAGTCGTCAATGAGCAGTTCTTC.

This rearrangement joins TRBV4-3 to TRBJ1-5, with D perhaps matching TRBD1 (6 bases). The CDR3 sequence is 16 residues long. Deletions cut 4 bases from V and 5 bases from J, with 18 bases between. CDR1 is LGHNA, CDR2 YSLEER, per germline. CDR3 residues: CASSPHVRQAHQPQHF. The CDR3 DNA follows: TGCGCCAGCAGCCCTCATGTTCGACAGGCCCATCAGCCCCAGCATTTT.

The V call is TRBV7-2, the J call TRBJ2-2, with a weak D call TRBD1 (6 bases). Germline CDR1 reads SGHTA; CDR2 reads FQGNSA. The CDR3 has 14 residues. V was clipped by 4 bases and J by 5 bases, with 11 bases between them. DNA of the CDR3: TGTGCCAGCAGCTCAGCAGGGGTAACCGGGGAGCTGTTTTTT. This codes for CASSSAGVTGELFF.

The J gene is TRBJ2-2, the V gene TRBV7-2; possibly TRBD1 for D (5 bases). V gave up 1 base and J gave up 6 bases, with 9 bases separating them. Per the germline V gene, CDR1 is SGHTA and CDR2 is FQGNSA. The CDR3 contains 14 residues. The CDR3 protein is CASSLVGASGELFF. For the CDR3, the DNA is TGTGCCAGCAGCTTAGTTGGGGCGTCCGGGGAGCTGTTTTTT.